Below, 14 T cell receptor beta chains from the same sample are listed, as sequenced in a study of blood T cell repertoires in COVID-19. Repertoires were generated with immunoSEQ multiplex PCR, while TCRdb's copy carries only in-frame clones and drops some. The table lists 100,000 or so clones, more than 70% of them singletons, with 11% in the top ten. The source material was peripheral blood. These receptors came from a woman aged 25-40 years with acute or convalescent COVID-19.

The V and J genes are TRBV6-5 and TRBJ2-1; 11 bases agree with TRBD2. CDR3 length: 14 residues. V trimming: 5 bases; J trimming: 4 bases; junction bases outside the gene matches: 1. Germline assignment: CDR1 MNHEY and CDR2 SVGAGI. The CDR3 protein is CASSRLAGYNEQFF. The DNA for the CDR3 is TGTGCCAGCAGTCGACTAGCGGGGTACAATGAGCAGTTCTTC.

DNA of the CDR3: TGTGCCAGCACCAACCGCCCGGGGGACAATGAGCAGTTCTTC. The encoded protein is CASTNRPGDNEQFF. This sequence joins TRBV7-8 and TRBJ2-1; tentative D call: TRBD2 (6 bases). Per the germline V gene, CDR1 is SGHVS and CDR2 is FQNEAQ. CDR3 length: 14 residues. V lost 7 bases and J 5 bases, leaving 15 bases between the germline ends.

This sequence joins TRBV9 and TRBJ2-3, with no clear D. Per germline, CDR1 SGDLS and CDR2 YYNGEE. This CDR3 is 12 amino acids long. The V gene lost 0 bases and the J gene lost 10 bases, with 9 bases spanning the gap. CDR3 loop: CASSVVTVAQYF. CDR3 nucleotide sequence: TGTGCCAGCAGCGTAGTTACAGTTGCGCAGTATTTT.

As regards this clone: This sample also contains other DNA sequences that code for the same CDR3. The chain is built from TRBV11-2 and TRBJ2-7; unclear D gene. The CDR3 runs to 14 residues. Germline CDR1 reads SGHAT; CDR2 reads FQNNGV. The V end lost 1 base, the J end lost 2 bases, and 9 bases lay between the germline ends. The CDR3 DNA reads TGTGCCAGCAGCTTAGGTCGCGGAACCTACGAGCAGTACTTC. Translated: CASSLGRGTYEQYF.

The chain is built from TRBV7-2 and TRBJ2-1; 10 bases match TRBD2. V was clipped by 6 bases and J by 1 base; unmatched bases: 6. The CDR3 runs 16 residues. From germline, CDR1 is SGHTA and CDR2 FQGNSA. CDR3 in amino acids: CASSSQRGGSYNEQFF. CDR3 nucleotide sequence: TGTGCCAGCAGTTCACAGCGGGGGGGTTCCTACAATGAGCAGTTCTTC.

The chain uses TRBV24-1 and TRBJ1-2; 10 positions match TRBD1. The CDR3 is 16 residues long. V shed 4 bases, J shed 5 bases, and the junction held 9 bases outside the gene matches. The germline gives CDR1 KGHDR, CDR2 SFDVKD. The CDR3 DNA sequence: TGTGCCACCAGTGAGCCTTCCGGGACAGGGGCGTATGGCTACACCTTC. This gives the protein CATSEPSGTGAYGYTF.

The rearrangement uses TRBV29-1 and TRBJ1-2; a possible D gene is TRBD1 (5 bases). Germline V CDR1 and CDR2: SQVTM, ANQGSEA. This CDR3 has 12 amino acids. V lost 3 bases to trimming and J lost 3 bases, with 8 bases between them. CDR3 in amino acids: CSVDGGYYGYTF. CDR3 in DNA: TGCAGCGTTGACGGGGGATACTATGGCTACACCTTC.

V usage is TRBV4-1 and J usage is TRBJ2-1; D might be TRBD2 (6 bases). The germline V and J ends were trimmed by 4 bases and 7 bases, with 14 bases remaining between them. The germline gives CDR1 MGHRA, CDR2 YSYEKL. CDR3 length: 14 amino acids. CDR3 nucleotide sequence: TGCGCCAGCAGCCCTAACCTTGGAGGGAATGAGCAGTTCTTC. Translating it yields CASSPNLGGNEQFF.

The chain joins TRBV5-1 to TRBJ1-4; possible D gene TRBD1, 5 bases. In germline, CDR1 is SGHRS, CDR2 YFSETQ. Trimming cost V 0 bases and J 4 bases, with 7 bases left between them. The CDR3 is 14 residues long. CDR3 in amino acids: CASSLEGVNEKLFF. CDR3 nucleotide sequence: TGCGCCAGCAGCTTGGAAGGGGTTAATGAAAAACTGTTTTTT.

The J gene is TRBJ1-3, the V gene TRBV7-6; a possible D gene is TRBD1 (5 bases). Germline V gene data show CDR1 as SGHVS and CDR2 as FNYEAQ. CDR3 length: 15 residues. V was clipped by 5 bases and J by 4 bases, with 15 bases between them. Here the CDR3 DNA reads TGTGCCAGCAGCGTAATCTCAGGGTCGGGAAACACCATATATTTT. Protein sequence: CASSVISGSGNTIYF.

Only one count was recorded for this clone. The CDR3: CASSSPTGGADTGELFF. CDR3 DNA sequence: TGTGCCAGCAGCTCACCGACAGGGGGCGCTGACACCGGGGAGCTGTTTTTT. V is TRBV9 and J is TRBJ2-2, with TRBD1 matching 10 bases. In germline, CDR1 is SGDLS, CDR2 YYNGEE. J lost 3 bases, V lost 4 bases, and 9 bases had no gene match. The CDR3 loop spans 17 amino acids.

This clone was counted a few times. This chain connects TRBV30 to TRBJ1-2; D is unclear. This CDR3 region has 14 residues. Germline V lookup: CDR1 GTSNPN, CDR2 SVGIG (reference sequence). V was shortened by 1 base and J by 4 bases, with 13 bases between the two germline ends. The CDR3 coding sequence is TGTGCCTGGAGTGGGACTAAGCGGGGCTATGGCTACACCTTC. This codes for CAWSGTKRGYGYTF. Using reference TRBV30 and TRBJ1-2 for the parts outside the CDR3, the full variable domain is SQTIHQWPATLVQPVGSPLSLECTVEGTSNPNLYWYRQAAGRGLQLLFYSVGIGQISSEVPQNLSASRPQDRQFILSSKKLLLSDSGFYLCAWSGTKRGYGYTFGSGTRLTVV.

The chain carries TRBV5-1 and TRBJ1-2; TRBD1 matches 9 bases. The J segment lost 4 bases and the V segment lost 4 bases, leaving 8 bases of the junction unmatched. Looked up from germline, CDR1 is SGHRS and CDR2 is YFSETQ. The CDR3 has 15 residues. The CDR3 sequence is CASSTGQGNTYGYTF. The CDR3 DNA follows: TGCGCCAGCAGCACGGGACAGGGAAATACCTATGGCTACACCTTC.

The chain couples TRBV10-3 to TRBJ1-6, with TRBD1 matching over 8 bases. The J segment lost 9 bases and the V segment lost 0 bases, leaving 4 bases of the junction unmatched. There are 15 residues in the CDR3. Looked up from germline, CDR1 is ENHRY and CDR2 is SYGVKD. CDR3 in amino acids: CAISESTGVGSPLHF. The CDR3 DNA follows: TGTGCCATCAGTGAGTCGACAGGGGTGGGTTCACCCCTCCACTTT.